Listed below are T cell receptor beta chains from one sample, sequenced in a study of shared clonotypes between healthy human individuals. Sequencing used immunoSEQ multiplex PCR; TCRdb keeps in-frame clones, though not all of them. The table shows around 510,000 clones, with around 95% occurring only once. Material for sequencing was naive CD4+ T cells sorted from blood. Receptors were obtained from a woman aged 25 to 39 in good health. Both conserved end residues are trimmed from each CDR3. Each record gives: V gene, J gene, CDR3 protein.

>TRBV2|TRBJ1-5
ASSVPRWGLLLNQPQH
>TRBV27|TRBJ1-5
ASSLLAGDSNQPQH
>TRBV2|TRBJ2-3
ASRTRQGYTDTQY
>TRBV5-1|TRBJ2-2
ASSFDGAAATGELF
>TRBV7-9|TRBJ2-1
ASSLGGLAIYEQF
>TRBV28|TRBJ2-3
ASSLELAGGLTDTQY
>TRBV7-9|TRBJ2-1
ASSGAELADHNEQF
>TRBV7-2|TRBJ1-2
ASSFGQGHYGYT
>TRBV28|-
ASLTVGTSGSSEQY
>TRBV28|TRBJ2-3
ASRGGDTQY
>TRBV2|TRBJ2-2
ATSPGSNTGELF
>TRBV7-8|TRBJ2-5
ASSLVRGRLGPGHQETQY
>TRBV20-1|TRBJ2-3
SVHTDTQY
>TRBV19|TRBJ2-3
ASTNVADTQY
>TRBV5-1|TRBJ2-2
ASSPGTSGSNTGELF
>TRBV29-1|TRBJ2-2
SVIQGASGELF
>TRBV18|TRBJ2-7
ASSPVDRGLSEQY
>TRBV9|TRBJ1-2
ASSTPQYGYT
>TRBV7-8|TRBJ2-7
ASSSGTSGSEQY
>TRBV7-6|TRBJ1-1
ASSLGQNTEAF
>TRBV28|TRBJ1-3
ASSLLGNTIY
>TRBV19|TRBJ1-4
ASTRLLGEKLF
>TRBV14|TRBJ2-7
ASSQTSGAYEQY
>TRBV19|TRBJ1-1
ATRGRGTEAF
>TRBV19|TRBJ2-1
ASSIDPGQLYDEQF
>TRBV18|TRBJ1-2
ASSPGRTSYGYT
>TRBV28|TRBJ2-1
ASSRRLGLGNEQF
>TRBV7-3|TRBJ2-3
ASSLKVTDTQY
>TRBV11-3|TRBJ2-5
ASSLTGTSGRETQY
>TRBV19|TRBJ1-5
ASSMGHQSNQPQH
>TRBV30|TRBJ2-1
AWDRGGSNEQF
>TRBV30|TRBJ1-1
AWTLHGEAF